This TCR beta chain was sequenced in a study of blood T cells in healthy people across ages. Trimming removed 1 base from V and 3 bases from J, with 13 bases in between. CDR3 length: 16 residues. CDR1 and CDR2 (germline): GTSNPN, SVGIG (reference sequence). For the second PCR, which ran for roughly 6 to 11 cycles, a sample-barcoded 5' primer and a J-beta primer mix were used. Each cDNA molecule, via a template-switch adaptor with 12 random nucleotides, was tagged. One entry per CDR3 protein, called by TCRdb with MiXCR from the 5' RACE reads. The sample shows 550,000 to 650,000 distinct CDR3 sequences, about 30% of them seen only once. In its sample, this clonotype was seen many times.

Sequenced: blood. This sequence was found in an elderly woman in good health. The gene calls are TRBV30 and TRBJ1-6, with D maybe TRBD1 (6 bases). CDR3 DNA: TGTGCCTGGAGTGCGGACAGACTAGACTATAATTCACCCCTCCACTTT. Protein sequence: CAWSADRLDYNSPLHF.